Presented here are 2 T cell receptor beta chains from one specimen sequenced in a study of control samples from healthy donors and cancer patients. The repertoire was sequenced with immunoSEQ multiplex PCR; TCRdb's copy has only in-frame clones and lacks some. The repertoire has more than 100,000 clones, more than 70% of them found once; the top ten carry 3.4%. The sequencing sample was made of blood. The source is a man between 40 and 49 years old in good health.

In its sample, this clone was seen once. J is TRBJ2-1 and V is TRBV7-9, with D hard to call. V shed 5 bases and J shed 4 bases, with 15 bases lying between them. Germline values: CDR1 SEHNR, CDR2 FQNEAQ (reference sequence). The CDR3 sequence is 15 residues long. CDR3 amino acids: CASSLLGSQYNEQFF. CDR3 in DNA: TGTGCCAGCAGCCTATTGGGCAGTCAATACAATGAGCAGTTCTTC.

This chain connects TRBV24-1 to TRBJ2-3; no reliable D call. V dropped 4 bases and J dropped 3 bases, with 4 bases sitting between them. The CDR3 is 12 amino acids. Per germline, CDR1 KGHDR and CDR2 SFDVKD. The CDR3 DNA reads as TGTGCCACCAGTGAAACTACAGATACGCAGTATTTT. Its translation: CATSETTDTQYF.